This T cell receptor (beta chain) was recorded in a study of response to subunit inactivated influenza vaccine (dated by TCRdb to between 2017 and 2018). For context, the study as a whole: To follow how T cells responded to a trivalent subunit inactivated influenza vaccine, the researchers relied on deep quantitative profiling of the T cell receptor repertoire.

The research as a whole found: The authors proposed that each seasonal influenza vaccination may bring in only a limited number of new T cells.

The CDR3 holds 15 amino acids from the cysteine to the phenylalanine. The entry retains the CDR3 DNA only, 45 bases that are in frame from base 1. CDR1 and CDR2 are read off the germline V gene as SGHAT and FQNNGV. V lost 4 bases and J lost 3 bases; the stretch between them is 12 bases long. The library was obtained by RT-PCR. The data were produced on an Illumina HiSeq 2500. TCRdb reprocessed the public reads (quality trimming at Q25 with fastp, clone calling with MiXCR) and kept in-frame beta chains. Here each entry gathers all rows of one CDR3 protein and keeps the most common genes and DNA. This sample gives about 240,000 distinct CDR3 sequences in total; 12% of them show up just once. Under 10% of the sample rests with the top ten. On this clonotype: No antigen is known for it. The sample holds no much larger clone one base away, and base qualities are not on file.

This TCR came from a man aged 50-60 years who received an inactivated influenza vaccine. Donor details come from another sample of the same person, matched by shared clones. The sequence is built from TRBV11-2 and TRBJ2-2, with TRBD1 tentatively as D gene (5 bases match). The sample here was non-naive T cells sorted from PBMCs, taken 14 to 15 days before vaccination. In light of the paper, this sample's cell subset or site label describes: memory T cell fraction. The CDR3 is CASSSRQWYTGELFF. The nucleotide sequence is TGTGCCAGCAGCTCACGACAGTGGTACACCGGGGAGCTGTTTTTT.